The 8 T cell receptor beta chains in this list originate from one sample, sequenced in a study of shared clonotypes between healthy human individuals. The naive CD8 fraction comprised CD45RO-negative cells positively selected for CCR7 and excluded terminally differentiated effector memory CD45RA+ cells. Using immunoSEQ multiplex PCR, the repertoire was profiled, and TCRdb retains in-frame clones only, with some absent. This table has fewer than 1 million clones, approximately 97% appearing once. The source material was naive CD8+ T cells sorted from blood. The origin of the receptors is a man aged 25-45 years in good health.

J is TRBJ2-3 and V is TRBV7-6; 13 bases agree with TRBD2. The V gene's germline CDR1 is SGHVS and CDR2 FNYEAQ. The CDR3 consists of 18 residues. Germline trimming cut 5 bases from V and 0 bases from J; bases unmatched to any gene: 8. CDR3 residues: CASSLGTSGTTSTDTQYF. The CDR3 nucleotides are TGTGCCAGCAGCCTGGGGACTAGCGGGACCACTAGCACAGATACGCAGTATTTT.

The chain carries TRBV28 and TRBJ2-7; D is undetermined. V was shortened by 6 bases and J by 4 bases, with 13 bases between the two germline ends. There are 13 residues in the CDR3. Germline V gene sequence: CDR1 MDHEN, CDR2 SYDVKM. CDR3 region: CASSSGWVYEQYF. The CDR3 region has the DNA TGTGCCAGCAGCTCCGGGTGGGTGTACGAGCAGTACTTC. Variable domain in full (rest from reference TRBV28 and TRBJ2-7): DVKVTQSSRYLVKRTGEKVFLECVQDMDHENMFWYRQDPGLGLRLIYFSYDVKMKEKGDIPEGYSVSREKKERFSLILESASTNQTSMYLCASSSGWVYEQYFGPGTRLTVT.

This clone was recorded only once. This chain links TRBV10-3 with TRBJ2-7; the match to TRBD2 covers 11 bases. Trimming cost V 5 bases and J 3 bases; bases outside gene matches: 12. Germline values: CDR1 ENHRY, CDR2 SYGVKD. The CDR3 consists of 17 residues. The CDR3 loop reads CAISPPALAGGLYEQYF. For the CDR3, the DNA is TGTGCCATCAGTCCCCCCGCTCTAGCGGGAGGTCTCTACGAGCAGTACTTC.

This chain uses TRBV10-1 with TRBJ2-7, with D perhaps TRBD1 (6 bases). Between the trimmed V and J ends, which lost 6 bases and 2 bases, there was a span of 11 bases. The CDR3 is made up of 13 amino acids. CDR1 and CDR2 from the germline V gene are WNHNN and SYGVQD (reference sequence). The CDR3 loop is CASSAGQTYEQYF. The CDR3 DNA sequence: TGCGCCAGCAGCGCAGGACAGACCTACGAGCAGTACTTC.

The J gene is TRBJ2-1, the V gene TRBV4-1, with D perhaps matching TRBD1 (6 bases). This CDR3 spans 12 amino acids. The germline V gene has CDR1 MGHRA and CDR2 YSYEKL. Trimming removed 5 bases at V and 7 bases at J, with 9 bases between. This chain's CDR3 is CASSARGNEQFF. CDR3 sequence (DNA): TGCGCCAGCAGCGCCAGGGGAAATGAGCAGTTCTTC.

A note on this clone: One end of the junction does not line up with germline, which may come from a read error. The chain carries TRBV7-6 and TRBJ2-7; 9 bases match TRBD2. Germline CDR1 reads SGHVS; CDR2 reads FNYEAQ. This CDR3 spans 18 amino acids. CDR3 in DNA: TGTGCCAGCAGCTTAGCGGCGGTGAGCGGGGGGCCCTCCCACGAGCAGTACTTC. Translating gives CASSLAAVSGGPSHEQYF. Complete variable domain (other parts from reference TRBV7-6 and TRBJ2-7): GAGVSQSPRYKVTKRGQDVALRCDPISGHVSLYWYRQALGQGPEFLTYFNYEAQQDKSGLPNDRFSAERPEGSISTLTIQRTEQRDSAMYRCASSLAAVSGGPSHEQYFGPGTRLTVT.

The rearrangement links TRBV27 to TRBJ2-7; 7 positions match TRBD1. Germline CDR1 reads MNHEY; CDR2 reads SMNVEV (reference sequence). The CDR3 runs 15 residues. The J segment lost 5 bases and the V segment lost 4 bases, leaving 11 bases of the junction unmatched. As DNA, the CDR3 is TGTGCCAGCAGTTCAGGGACAGTCCCCGGCAACGAGCAGTACTTC. Amino acids: CASSSGTVPGNEQYF.

The genes are TRBV12-5 and TRBJ2-7; D is perhaps TRBD2 (5 bases). V was trimmed by 6 bases and J by 3 bases, leaving 15 bases between them. The CDR3 spans 14 residues. In germline, CDR1 is LGHNT, CDR2 FRNRAP. The CDR3 coding sequence is TGTGCTAGTGGATCCGACGGGAAATTCTACGAGCAGTACTTC. Encoded protein: CASGSDGKFYEQYF. The whole variable domain, remainder taken from reference TRBV12-5 and TRBJ2-7, is DARVTQTPRHKVTEMGQEVTMRCQPILGHNTVFWYRQTMMQGLELLAYFRNRAPLDDSGMPKDRFSAEMPDATLATLKIQPSEPRDSAVYFCASGSDGKFYEQYFGPGTRLTVT.